The 21 T cell receptor beta chains given below trace back to one sample, sequenced in a study of shared clonotypes between healthy human individuals (TCRdb year 2020). Receptor libraries were prepared by the immunoSEQ multiplex PCR assay. What TCRdb holds here is the immuneACCESS table cut down to in-frame rearrangements. Part of the clones is not present; checked against another copy, under half of the missing clones reflect an unresolved V gene, and the others are unexplained. The sample table shows some 1,400,000 clones, and around 97% are seen once. The ten largest clones capture roughly 1.2% of the sample. Sequencing input: naive CD4+ T cells sorted from blood. The sample's cell subset or site label, decoded: CD45RA+ positively selected. The receptors were gathered from a man younger than 40 in good health.

This chain uses TRBV10-3 with TRBJ2-1; 10 bases fit TRBD1. This CDR3 comprises 15 residues. With V trimmed by 3 bases and J by 5 bases, 4 bases remained unmatched. Germline V gene lookup returns CDR1 ENHRY and CDR2 SYGVKD. This chain's CDR3 is CAISETDRGDNEQFF. CDR3 bases: TGTGCCATCAGTGAAACGGACAGGGGGGACAATGAGCAGTTCTTC.

V usage is TRBV2 and J usage is TRBJ1-5; D is unresolved. The CDR3 extends over 15 amino acids. V was trimmed by 5 bases and J by 1 base, leaving 12 bases between them. Germline lookup yields CDR1 SNHLY and CDR2 FYNNEI. The CDR3 nucleotides are TGTGCCAGCAGTCCCGGTCTGCGGAGCAATCAGCCCCAGCATTTT. Translated, it gives CASSPGLRSNQPQHF.

This clone was counted a few times. This chain uses TRBV19 with TRBJ1-2; 9 bases map to TRBD1. Per germline, CDR1 LNHDA and CDR2 SQIVND (reference sequence). The CDR3 spans 14 residues. After removal of 6 bases from V and 6 bases from J, the junction contained 8 bases not matched to a gene. The CDR3 sequence is CASRRKQGADGYTF. The CDR3 DNA reads TGTGCCAGTAGGCGAAAACAGGGGGCGGATGGCTACACCTTC.

This clone is a singleton in its sample. This chain joins TRBV4-3 and TRBJ2-5; TRBD1 aligns across 7 bases. The germline CDR1 and CDR2 sequences are LGHNA and YSLEER. The CDR3 covers 15 residues. Losses at the gene ends were 0 bases for V and 5 bases for J; bases not matched to a gene: 6. The CDR3 spells CASSQEGRGWETQYF. The CDR3 DNA sequence: TGCGCCAGCAGCCAAGAAGGCAGGGGGTGGGAGACCCAGTACTTC.

The chain recombines TRBV5-4 with TRBJ2-3; 7 nucleotides line up with TRBD2. There are 15 residues in the CDR3. The J segment lost 2 bases and the V segment lost 0 bases, leaving 3 bases of the junction unmatched. Germline CDR1 is SGHNT and CDR2 is YYREEE (reference sequence). The CDR3: CASSLASGTTDTQYF. DNA of the CDR3: TGTGCCAGCAGCTTGGCGAGCGGGACCACAGATACGCAGTATTTT.

This chain joins TRBV9 and TRBJ2-2; 9 bases match TRBD2. V gave up 0 bases and J gave up 7 bases; unmatched junction bases: 7. The CDR3 length is 16 residues. The germline CDR1 and CDR2 sequences are SGDLS and YYNGEE. CDR3 in amino acids: CASSVVASGTHGELFF. CDR3 nucleotides: TGTGCCAGCAGCGTAGTTGCTAGCGGGACTCACGGGGAGCTGTTTTTT.

The rearrangement uses TRBV21-1 and TRBJ2-7; the table's D call, TRBD1, has no DNA check behind it. TRBV21-1 is flagged as a pseudogene. This CDR3 is built from 14 residues. CDR3 DNA: TGTGCCAGCAGCAAAGCTCGGGACAGCTACGAGCAGTACTTC. This sequence encodes CASSKARDSYEQYF.

This rearrangement joins TRBV28 to TRBJ1-2, with D unresolved. Germline CDR1 reads MDHEN; CDR2 reads SYDVKM. CDR3 size: 12 residues. Trimming left V 7 bases short and J 8 bases short, with 14 bases between. CDR3 region: CASISGLGGYTF. CDR3 bases: TGTGCCAGCATTTCGGGGTTAGGGGGCTACACCTTC.

Only one count was recorded for this clone. The rearrangement links TRBV28 to TRBJ2-7, with D perhaps TRBD1 or TRBD2 (6 bases each). Trimming removed 6 bases from V and 3 bases from J, with 18 bases in between. This CDR3 is 15 amino acids long. Per germline, CDR1 MDHEN and CDR2 SYDVKM. DNA of the CDR3: TGTGCCAGCAGCCTATTCGGGGGCGGGAACTACGAGCAGTACTTC. It specifies CASSLFGGGNYEQYF.

This clone was recorded many times. The chain uses TRBV5-6 and TRBJ2-7, with TRBD2 identical over 15 bases. This CDR3 contains 17 residues. Trimming took 4 bases from V and 0 from J; bases not matched to a gene: 5. CDR1 and CDR2 from the germline V gene are SGHDT and YYEEEE. The CDR3 reads CASSGGTSGRISYEQYF. As DNA, the CDR3 is TGTGCCAGCAGCGGAGGGACTAGCGGGAGGATCTCCTACGAGCAGTACTTC.

The CDR3 reads CASSFILGVGEQYF. In DNA form, the CDR3 reads TGTGCCAGCAGCTTTATTTTAGGGGTTGGCGAGCAGTACTTC. The V and J genes are TRBV11-2 and TRBJ2-7; D may be TRBD1 (5 bases). Germline lookup yields CDR1 SGHAT and CDR2 FQNNGV. This CDR3 comprises 14 residues. The V end was cut by 3 bases, the J end by 6 bases, with 15 bases between. The variable domain in full, with the rest retrieved from reference TRBV11-2 and TRBJ2-7, is EAGVAQSPRYKIIEKRQSVAFWCNPISGHATLYWYQQILGQGPKLLIQFQNNGVVDDSQLPKDRFSAERLKGVDSTLKIQPAKLEDSAVYLCASSFILGVGEQYFGPGTRLTVT.

The rearrangement uses TRBV19 and TRBJ2-2; 10 positions match TRBD1. The CDR3 spans 16 residues. With 5 bases clipped from V and 4 bases from J, the junction kept 7 bases outside the gene matches. CDR1 is LNHDA and CDR2 is SQIVND in the germline V gene (reference sequence). CDR3 protein: CASSARTGGRTGELFF. As DNA, the CDR3 is TGTGCCAGTAGTGCAAGGACAGGGGGACGCACCGGGGAGCTGTTTTTT.

This clone showed up just once. V and J are TRBV28 and TRBJ1-5; D ambiguous. The CDR3 runs to 16 residues. Germline CDR1 and CDR2: MDHEN and SYDVKM. The V gene lost 1 base and the J gene lost 3 bases, with 13 bases spanning the gap. Here the CDR3 DNA reads TGTGCCAGCAGTTTATTTCGGGGAATAACCAATCAGCCCCAGCATTTT. Its protein is CASSLFRGITNQPQHF.

The chain joins TRBV10-1 to TRBJ2-1, with D uncertain. The CDR3 has 15 amino acids. Germline loops: CDR1 WNHNN, CDR2 SYGVQD (reference sequence). Trimming cost V 3 bases and J 0 bases, with 9 bases left between them. CDR3 DNA sequence: TGCGCCAGCAGTGATCCCGGGCGCTCCTACAATGAGCAGTTCTTC. Its translation: CASSDPGRSYNEQFF.

In its sample, this clone was seen once. The chain joins TRBV19 to TRBJ2-6; TRBD1 aligns across 7 bases. Germline loops: CDR1 LNHDA, CDR2 SQIVND (reference sequence). After removal of 0 bases from V and 2 bases from J, the junction contained 13 bases not matched to a gene. The CDR3 length is 20 residues. Here the CDR3 reads CASSIEPGQVHLTGANVLTF. Here the CDR3 DNA reads TGTGCCAGTAGTATAGAACCCGGACAGGTCCACCTTACTGGGGCCAACGTCCTGACTTTC.

This sequence joins TRBV4-1 and TRBJ2-1, with 9 nucleotides matching TRBD2. The CDR3 is made up of 16 amino acids. The ends lost 4 bases at V and 8 bases at J; junction bases unmatched: 12. CDR1 MGHRA and CDR2 YSYEKL come from the germline V gene. The chain's CDR3 is CASSPRDSGSIYEQFF. CDR3 nucleotide sequence: TGCGCCAGCAGCCCTCGGGATAGCGGGAGTATCTATGAGCAGTTCTTC.

The chain couples TRBV5-1 to TRBJ2-3; weak D call: TRBD2 (6 bases). V was trimmed by 9 bases and J by 0 bases, leaving 14 bases between them. The CDR3 totals 14 residues. From germline, CDR1 is SGHRS and CDR2 YFSETQ. The DNA for the CDR3 is TGCGCCAACGCTAGCGACACTAGCACAGATACGCAGTATTTT. This sequence encodes CANASDTSTDTQYF.

The chain carries TRBV5-6 and TRBJ2-7, with D perhaps TRBD1 (7 bases). Germline CDR1 SGHDT, CDR2 YYEEEE. V lost 6 bases to trimming and J lost 2 bases, with 9 bases between them. The CDR3 has 12 residues. The DNA of the CDR3 is TGTGCCAGCACAGGGGGGACCTACGAGCAGTACTTC. Translating it yields CASTGGTYEQYF.

This clone was found once. The chain combines TRBV7-9 with TRBJ2-3; TRBD1 matches 9 bases. The V and J ends lost 8 bases and 2 bases, in that order; junction bases with no gene match: 11. This CDR3 contains 16 residues. The germline CDR1 and CDR2 sequences are SEHNR and FQNEAQ (reference sequence). CDR3 sequence reads: CASVRTGARDTDTQYF. The DNA of the CDR3 is TGTGCCAGCGTGAGGACAGGGGCGAGGGACACAGATACGCAGTATTTT.

Regarding this clone: At the DNA level, this CDR3 is encoded by other sequences in the same sample as well. The chain is built from TRBV28 and TRBJ2-1, with unresolved D. The germline V and J ends were trimmed by 5 bases and 7 bases, with 9 bases remaining between them. CDR3 length: 12 residues. The V gene's germline CDR1 is MDHEN and CDR2 SYDVKM. CDR3 bases: TGTGCCAGCAGTGTCTTAACTAATGAGCAGTTCTTC. As protein: CASSVLTNEQFF.

The rearrangement links TRBV19 to TRBJ1-3; D unresolved. The CDR3 totals 14 residues. Deletions cut 5 bases from V and 0 bases from J, with 8 bases between. The germline V gene encodes CDR1 LNHDA and CDR2 SQIVND (reference sequence). The CDR3 region has the DNA TGTGCCAGTAGTCAGGTACACTCTGGAAACACCATATATTTT. Its protein is CASSQVHSGNTIYF.